Presented here are 20 T cell receptor beta chains from one specimen sequenced in a study of cytomegalovirus exposure and HLA in healthy donors. Primers for the PCR totalled 60 Vbeta and 13 Jbeta. Sequenced by immunoSEQ multiplex PCR; TCRdb stores in-frame clones only, minus some. Of 95,000 to 110,000 clones detected, around two thirds appear once; the ten largest clones hold 3% to 4%. The sequenced sample consisted of PBMCs. These receptors all stem from a woman aged 50 to 65 in good health and CMV-seronegative.

This clone was observed a handful of times. The V and J genes are TRBV30 and TRBJ1-6; 10 bases agree with TRBD1. The CDR3 is made up of 14 amino acids. Germline-derived CDR1 and CDR2 are GTSNPN and SVGIG (reference sequence). The junction had 3 bases not matched to a gene; V was cut back by 2 bases and J by 8 bases. The CDR3 loop reads CAWSPGQGYSPLHF. CDR3 in DNA: TGTGCCTGGAGTCCGGGACAGGGGTATTCACCCCTCCACTTT.

This clone came up once. One end of the junction is discordant with germline, which a read error may explain. J is TRBJ2-7 and V is TRBV5-1, with 10 bases matching TRBD1. CDR3 length: 12 amino acids. Germline V gene data show CDR1 as SGHRS and CDR2 as YFSETQ. CDR3 in amino acids: CASSLEGTGDDF. The CDR3 DNA reads as TGCGCCAGCAGCTTGGAAGGGACAGGGGACGACTTC.

The gene calls are TRBV2 and TRBJ1-5; 8 bases agree with TRBD1. Germline V gene lookup returns CDR1 SNHLY and CDR2 FYNNEI. Trimming at V came to 8 bases and at J to 3 bases, leaving 6 bases not matched to a gene. The CDR3 extends over 14 amino acids. CDR3 protein: CASGQTGDNQPQHF. The DNA for the CDR3 is TGTGCCAGCGGCCAGACAGGGGACAATCAGCCCCAGCATTTT.

The rearrangement joins TRBV19 to TRBJ1-5; tentative D call: TRBD1 (5 bases). V was clipped by 11 bases and J by 0 bases, with 17 bases between them. The CDR3 has 15 amino acids. CDR1 is LNHDA and CDR2 is SQIVND in the germline V gene (reference sequence). CDR3 in amino acids: CAGGGAQYSNQPQHF. The CDR3 bases are TGTGCCGGCGGAGGGGCACAATATAGCAATCAGCCCCAGCATTTT.

Remarks on this clone: The sample contains more than one DNA sequence encoding this CDR3. V usage is TRBV27 and J usage is TRBJ1-1, with TRBD1 identical over 7 bases. Germline-derived CDR1 and CDR2 are MNHEY and SMNVEV (reference sequence). CDR3 length: 15 residues. With 0 bases clipped from V and 10 bases from J, the junction kept 11 bases outside the gene matches. CDR3 coding DNA: TGTGCCAGCAGTTTATCTGCAGGGGGGCATTCGGTAGCTTTCTTT. Translation: CASSLSAGGHSVAFF.

The rearrangement joins TRBV19 to TRBJ1-2; a weak D match, TRBD1 (5 bases). V shed 6 bases and J shed 4 bases, with 18 bases lying between them. The CDR3 extends over 15 amino acids. Per germline, CDR1 LNHDA and CDR2 SQIVND (reference sequence). This CDR3 is CASRPVEGLGYGYTF. The CDR3 DNA sequence: TGTGCCAGTAGGCCGGTGGAGGGGTTGGGCTATGGCTACACCTTC. The entire variable domain, with the rest obtained from reference TRBV19 and TRBJ1-2, is as follows: DGGITQSPKYLFRKEGQNVTLSCEQNLNHDAMYWYRQDPGQGLRLIYYSQIVNDFQKGDIAEGYSVSREKKESFPLTVTSAQKNPTAFYLCASRPVEGLGYGYTFGSGTRLTVV.

This rearrangement joins TRBV28 to TRBJ2-3, with D tentatively TRBD1 (6 bases). The germline V gene encodes CDR1 MDHEN and CDR2 SYDVKM. Trimming stripped 6 bases from V and 4 bases from J, with 17 bases between. The CDR3 is 15 residues long. The CDR3 coding sequence is TGTGCCAGCAGGAGACAGGTTTTGGTGGCAGATACGCAGTATTTT. Protein product: CASRRQVLVADTQYF.

This clone was seen once. CDR3: CASTGDTAKKLFF. The CDR3 nucleotides are TGCGCCAGCACTGGGGACACCGCTAAAAAACTGTTTTTT. This chain links TRBV4-1 with TRBJ1-4; a possible D gene is TRBD1 (6 bases). CDR1 and CDR2 (germline): MGHRA, YSYEKL. This CDR3 contains 13 residues. V lost 7 bases and J lost 9, with 15 bases in between.

This CDR3 is CASSLNGEAETQYF. The CDR3 DNA is TGTGCCAGCAGCTTAAACGGAGAAGCGGAGACCCAGTACTTC. This rearrangement joins TRBV7-3 to TRBJ2-5; D remains unclear. Germline V gives CDR1 SGHTA, CDR2 FQGTGA. V was pared by 1 base and J by 5 bases, with 11 bases between. The CDR3 covers 14 residues.

The chain links TRBV7-9 to TRBJ2-1; TRBD2 matches 13 bases. This CDR3 is built from 16 residues. V lost 4 bases and J lost 4; bases outside the gene matches: 4. Germline CDR1 is SEHNR and CDR2 is FQNEAQ (reference sequence). The CDR3 DNA sequence: TGTGCCAGCAGCTGGTGGACTAGCGGGGGATACAATGAGCAGTTCTTC. Translation gives CASSWWTSGGYNEQFF.

The chain joins TRBV7-9 to TRBJ1-4, with D possibly matching TRBD1 (5 bases). The CDR3 extends over 14 amino acids. The V gene's germline CDR1 is SEHNR and CDR2 FQNEAQ (reference sequence). Trimming removed 5 bases at V and 8 bases at J, with 15 bases between. In nucleotides, the CDR3 is TGTGCCAGCAGCCCGCGGGGGGGTGGGGAAAAACTGTTTTTT. It yields the protein CASSPRGGGEKLFF.

This chain joins TRBV18 and TRBJ2-7, with D tentatively TRBD1 (5 bases). Germline lookup yields CDR1 KGHSH and CDR2 LQKENI. Trimming left V 3 bases short and J 5 bases short, with 8 bases between. The CDR3 is made up of 12 amino acids. The CDR3 loop is CASSPTGDEQYF. CDR3 nucleotides: TGTGCCAGCTCACCCACAGGAGACGAGCAGTACTTC.

The gene calls are TRBV19 and TRBJ2-2; TRBD1 is a possible D gene (6 bases). With 5 bases removed from V and 3 bases from J, the gap between germline ends came to 13 bases. Germline V CDR1 and CDR2: LNHDA, SQIVND (reference sequence). This CDR3 has 15 residues. Written as DNA, the CDR3 is TGTGCCAGTAGTGGATGGACAGACCACACCGGGGAGCTGTTTTTT. Translating it yields CASSGWTDHTGELFF.

V and J are TRBV2 and TRBJ2-7; 7 bases agree with TRBD1. J gave up 0 bases and V 6 bases, and 5 bases lay outside the gene matches. The CDR3 totals 14 residues. Germline V gene sequence: CDR1 SNHLY, CDR2 FYNNEI. CDR3 coding DNA: TGTGCCAGCAGCGAACAGGGGAACTCCTACGAGCAGTACTTC. Amino acids: CASSEQGNSYEQYF.

The CDR3 region is CAISEREGKDGNEQFF. The CDR3 coding sequence is TGTGCCATCAGTGAGCGGGAGGGTAAAGACGGTAATGAGCAGTTCTTC. This sequence joins TRBV10-3 and TRBJ2-1, with TRBD2 matching over 8 bases. The J segment lost 7 bases and the V segment lost 2 bases, leaving 10 bases of the junction unmatched. This CDR3 spans 16 amino acids. The germline V gene has CDR1 ENHRY and CDR2 SYGVKD.

The chain joins TRBV18 to TRBJ2-1; 7 bases match TRBD1. The CDR3 totals 15 residues. Trimming removed 3 bases from V and 1 base from J; junction bases left unmatched: 3. Per germline, CDR1 KGHSH and CDR2 LQKENI. The CDR3 region has the DNA TGTGCCAGCTCACCCAGGGGGTTATCCTACAATGAGCAGTTCTTC. Its protein is CASSPRGLSYNEQFF.

In this sample, this clone turned up a few times. V and J are TRBV10-3 and TRBJ2-5; 10 bases map to TRBD2. The J call may be faulty, since TRBJ2-7 better matches the DNA end. The CDR3 totals 15 residues. Germline loops: CDR1 ENHRY, CDR2 SYGVKD. The chain's CDR3 is CAISRGTSDSYEQYF. The CDR3 region has the DNA TGTGCCATCAGCCGAGGGACTAGCGACTCCTACGAGCAGTACTTC.

This clone appeared a single time. CDR3 bases: TGTGCCAGCAATACAGGGGACACTAATGAAAAACTGTTTTTT. Its translation is CASNTGDTNEKLFF. The V call is TRBV6-1, the J call TRBJ1-4; TRBD1 matches 7 bases. Germline values: CDR1 MNHNS, CDR2 SASEGT. There are 14 residues in the CDR3. The V and J ends lost 7 bases and 2 bases, in that order; junction bases with no gene match: 4.

This clone was seen a handful of times. The chain is built from TRBV5-1 and TRBJ2-7; 16 bases are a match to TRBD2. Germline lookup yields CDR1 SGHRS and CDR2 YFSETQ. V dropped 5 bases and J dropped 5; count of bases not matched to a gene: 7. The CDR3 runs 16 residues. CDR3 sequence (DNA): TGCGCCAGCAGTGGGACTAGCGGGAGGGCCGGCGACGAGCAGTACTTC. Its protein is CASSGTSGRAGDEQYF.

This clone was counted only a few times. The chain uses TRBV6-5 and TRBJ2-1; 7 nucleotides align to TRBD1. V was pared by 6 bases and J by 6 bases, with 11 bases of the junction left unmatched. The CDR3 has 15 residues. Germline CDR1 is MNHEY and CDR2 is SVGAGI. The CDR3 loop reads CASRTGTKRLNEQFF. CDR3 DNA sequence: TGTGCCAGCAGGACAGGGACAAAGAGACTCAATGAGCAGTTCTTC.